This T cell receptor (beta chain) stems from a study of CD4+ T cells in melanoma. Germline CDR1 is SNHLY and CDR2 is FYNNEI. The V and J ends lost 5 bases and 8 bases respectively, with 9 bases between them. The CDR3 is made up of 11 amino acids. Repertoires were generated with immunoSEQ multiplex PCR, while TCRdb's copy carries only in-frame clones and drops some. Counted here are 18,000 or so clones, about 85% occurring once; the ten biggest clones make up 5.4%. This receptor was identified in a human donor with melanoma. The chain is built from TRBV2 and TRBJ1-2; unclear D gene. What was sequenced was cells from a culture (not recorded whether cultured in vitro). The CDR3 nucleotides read TGTGCCAGCAGTCCCGGGTGGGGCTACACCTTC. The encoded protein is CASSPGWGYTF.